Given below is one T cell receptor (beta chain) in context. Its antigen is currently unknown. This entry belongs to a study of T cell responses to AZD1222 COVID-19 vaccine. Study conclusions and caveats: With dominance at 160-218 and 743-854, vaccine-associated CD4 TCRs spanned spike. Unmutated variant regions are reportedly the target of nearly half of TCRs that are spike-specific. An increase in Spike-specific TCR breadth and depth was observed after two AZD1222 doses.

Trimming pared 9 bases from V and 5 bases from J, leaving 7 bases between. Per the germline V gene, CDR1 is MNHNY and CDR2 is SVGAGI (reference sequence). This CDR3 has 10 residues. Assay: immunoSEQ multiplex PCR; the TCRdb copy retains only in-frame clones and omits some. Among roughly 96,000 clones listed, around 89% were seen once. Second doses were pooled across both intervals (about 4 or about 12 weeks). The specimen comprised peripheral blood, sampled 28 days after the second AZD1222 dose. J is TRBJ1-2 and V is TRBV6-6; D is unclear. The sequence was obtained from an adult who received the AZD1222 COVID-19 vaccine. The chain's CDR3 is CASGLYGYTF. In DNA form, the CDR3 reads TGTGCCAGTGGCCTTTATGGCTACACCTTC.